This T cell receptor (beta chain) was obtained from a study of blood T cell repertoires in COVID-19. The wider study: Some COVID-19 samples were acute and others convalescent; all came from the United States, Italy and Spain.

The CDR3 covers 17 residues. Original handling: The authors estimated nucleated cell counts from reference gene primer amplification. Clones were read by immunoSEQ multiplex PCR, and TCRdb kept only the in-frame ones, dropping some. That table gives V, J and clone size, and the DNA gave D and trimming. The table records some 200,000 clones, around 81% of them present only once. The TCR comes from a human donor with acute or convalescent COVID-19. The donor label of this sample is uncertain. The V call is TRBV21-1, the J call TRBJ1-2; whether TRBD1, the table's D call, matches the DNA was not checked. TRBV21-1 is flagged as a pseudogene. Material: peripheral blood. Here the CDR3 DNA reads TGTGCCAGCAGCGTCATCAGGGCCTATGGGGCCCCCGATGGCTACACCTTC. Protein product: CASSVIRAYGAPDGYTF.